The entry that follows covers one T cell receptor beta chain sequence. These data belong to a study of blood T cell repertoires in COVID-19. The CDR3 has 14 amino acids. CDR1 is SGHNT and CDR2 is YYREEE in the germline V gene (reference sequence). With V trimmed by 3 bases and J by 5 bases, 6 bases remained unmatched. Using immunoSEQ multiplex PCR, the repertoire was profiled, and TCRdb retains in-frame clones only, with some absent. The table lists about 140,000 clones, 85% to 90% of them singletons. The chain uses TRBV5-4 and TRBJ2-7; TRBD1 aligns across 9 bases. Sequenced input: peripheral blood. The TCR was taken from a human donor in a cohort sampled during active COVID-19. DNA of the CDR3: TGTGCCAGCAGCTCCCAAGGGACAGGGAACGAGCAGTACTTC. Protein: CASSSQGTGNEQYF.